The rows below give T cell receptor beta chains drawn from one sample of a study of T cells in Graves' hyperthyroidism and ophthalmopathy. TCRdb analysed the multiplex PCR reads with MiXCR anew, one entry per CDR3 protein. The sample holds fewer than 400,000 distinct CDR3 sequences, roughly 25% seen once. Sequences were obtained from blood. These receptor sequences come from a man between 50 and 59 years old with Graves' hyperthyroidism. The CDR3 runs from the conserved cysteine through the conserved F or W. D genes are given only for firm matches. Only part of the rows carry a size: once, few, many, or a class if the clone is expanded.

abundance | j_gene | v_gene | len | d_gene | CDR3aa | CDR3nt
- | TRBJ1-5 | TRBV6-1 | 13 | - | CASRGAFHQPQHF | TGTGCCAGCAGGGGGGCATTCCATCAGCCCCAGCATTTT
few | TRBJ2-3 | TRBV11-3 | 12 | - | CASSFKKDTQYF | TGTGCCAGCAGCTTCAAAAAGGATACGCAGTATTTT
few | TRBJ2-1 | TRBV6-1 | 14 | TRBD1 | CASSQGAQVNEQFF | TGTGCCAGCAGCCAGGGGGCGCAGGTTAATGAGCAGTTCTTC
- | TRBJ2-2 | TRBV6-1 | 16 | TRBD1 | CASSDPTGGYPGELFF | TGTGCCAGCAGTGACCCGACAGGGGGCTACCCCGGGGAGCTGTTTTTT
- | TRBJ2-5 | TRBV7-9 | 19 | TRBD2 | CASSTGLAGGGNLAETQYF | TGTGCCAGCAGCACGGGACTAGCGGGAGGTGGGAATCTCGCGGAGACCCAGTACTTC
many | TRBJ2-3 | TRBV20-1 | 15 | TRBD2 | CSAYPSGRAEDTQYF | TGCAGTGCCTATCCTAGCGGGAGGGCCGAAGATACGCAGTATTTT
few | TRBJ1-6 | TRBV19 | 13 | - | CASRDSSNSPLHF | TGTGCCAGTCGAGACAGTTCAAATTCACCCCTCCACTTT
few | TRBJ2-7 | TRBV20-1 | 13 | TRBD2 | CSARAGGPLEQYF | TGCAGTGCTAGAGCGGGAGGGCCTCTCGAGCAGTACTTC
- | TRBJ1-1 | TRBV12-3/TRBV12-4 | 15 | TRBD1 | CASSQTGIMNTEAFF | TGTGCCAGCAGTCAGACAGGGATCATGAACACTGAAGCTTTCTTT
few | TRBJ2-7 | TRBV20-1 | 13 | - | CSVEAPVTYEQYF | TGCAGTGTCGAGGCCCCCGTTACCTACGAGCAGTACTTC
few | TRBJ2-3 | TRBV9 | 15 | - | CASSVESYAADTQYF | TGTGCCAGCAGCGTAGAAAGCTATGCGGCAGATACGCAGTATTTT
few | TRBJ1-2 | TRBV5-1 | 14 | - | CASSLDDGSYGYTF | TGCGCCAGCAGCTTGGACGACGGCTCCTATGGCTACACCTTC
many | TRBJ2-3 | TRBV11-2 | 12 | - | CASSLEAQTQYF | TGTGCCAGCAGCTTAGAGGCTCAAACGCAGTATTTT
few | TRBJ2-3 | TRBV20-1 | 16 | TRBD2 | CSAEGIAGGSTDTQYF | TGCAGTGCCGAGGGGATAGCGGGAGGTAGCACAGATACGCAGTATTTT
- | TRBJ2-1 | TRBV19 | 17 | - | CASSATPAPTRNNEQLF | TGTGCCAGTAGTGCCACCCCAGCGCCCACTAGAAACAATGAGCAGCTCTTC
- | TRBJ2-1 | TRBV5-5 | 16 | TRBD1 | CASSLDRGWPYNEQFF | TGTGCCAGCAGCCTAGACAGGGGTTGGCCCTACAATGAGCAGTTCTTC
- | TRBJ1-2 | TRBV20-1 | 15 | TRBD1 | CSATRPGTANYGYTF | TGCAGTGCAACCCGTCCCGGGACAGCCAACTATGGCTACACCTTC
few | TRBJ2-4 | TRBV20-1 | 14 | TRBD2 | CSASSGRGKNIQYF | TGCAGTGCTAGTAGCGGGAGGGGCAAAAACATTCAGTACTTC
- | TRBJ2-3 | TRBV5-8 | 15 | - | CASRPRLLRADTQYF | TGTGCCAGCAGACCCCGCCTCCTGAGGGCAGATACGCAGTATTTT
few | TRBJ1-1 | TRBV11-2 | 14 | - | CASSLGFGRDEAFF | TGTGCCAGCAGCTTAGGCTTTGGGAGGGATGAAGCTTTCTTT
many | TRBJ2-7 | TRBV2 | 13 | - | CASSEVGYNEQYF | TGTGCCAGCAGTGAAGTGGGCTACAACGAGCAGTACTTC
many | TRBJ1-2 | TRBV29-1 | 12 | - | CSVPGILGGYTF | TGCAGCGTCCCCGGGATCCTGGGGGGCTACACCTTC
- | TRBJ1-2 | TRBV19 | 13 | - | CATELRWGDGYTF | TGTGCCACCGAACTTAGGTGGGGCGATGGCTACACCTTC
- | TRBJ1-1 | TRBV7-9 | 11 | - | CASSSTGEAFF | TGTGCCAGCAGCTCAACGGGTGAAGCTTTCTTT
many | TRBJ2-7 | TRBV28 | 15 | - | CASSFVGEFSYEQYF | TGTGCCAGCAGTTTCGTGGGGGAATTCTCCTACGAGCAGTACTTC
- | TRBJ1-2 | TRBV18 | 18 | - | CASFRFSAGEGVWDGYTF | TGTGCCAGCTTTCGATTCTCGGCAGGGGAAGGTGTATGGGATGGCTACACCTTC
- | TRBJ2-2 | TRBV7-9 | 18 | - | CASSLDSASTPNTGELFF | TGTGCCAGCAGCTTAGATTCGGCCTCTACCCCGAACACCGGGGAGCTGTTTTTT
few | TRBJ2-5 | TRBV27 | 12 | - | CASSLMEETQYF | TGTGCCAGCAGTTTGATGGAAGAGACCCAGTACTTC
many | TRBJ2-3 | TRBV20-1 | 14 | TRBD2 | CSGVAGESTDTQYF | TGCAGTGGCGTTGCGGGGGAAAGCACAGATACGCAGTATTTT
- | TRBJ2-5 | TRBV5-1 | 16 | TRBD1 | CASSFGRDSRVETQYF | TGCGCCAGCAGCTTTGGCCGGGACAGCAGAGTAGAGACCCAGTACTTC
- | TRBJ1-4 | TRBV15 | 16 | - | CATSARIPVGNEKLFF | TGTGCCACCAGCGCGCGAATACCCGTAGGGAATGAAAAACTGTTTTTT
few | TRBJ2-3 | TRBV29-1 | 14 | TRBD2 | CSVRTSGITDTQYF | TGCAGCGTCCGGACTAGCGGGATTACAGATACGCAGTATTTT
many | TRBJ2-5 | TRBV11-2 | 18 | - | CASSLETGRKVYQETQYF | TGTGCCAGCAGCCTAGAAACAGGGAGAAAAGTGTACCAAGAGACCCAGTACTTC
- | TRBJ2-7 | TRBV11-2 | 15 | TRBD1 | CASSLEGTGGNEQYF | TGTGCCAGCAGCTTAGAAGGGACAGGGGGTAATGAGCAGTACTTC
- | TRBJ2-3 | TRBV7-9 | 16 | - | CASSLGVGQASDTQYF | TGTGCCAGCAGCTTAGGCGTTGGCCAAGCCTCAGATACGCAGTATTTT
- | TRBJ1-1 | TRBV20-1 | 13 | - | CSAPRGGNTEAFF | TGCAGTGCCCCGAGAGGGGGGAACACTGAAGCTTTCTTT
- | TRBJ1-1 | TRBV7-9 | 13 | - | CASSPRSDHEAFF | TGTGCCAGCAGCCCACGTTCGGACCATGAAGCTTTCTTT